A single sample gave rise to the 19 T cell receptor beta chains below, sequenced in a study of shared clonotypes between healthy human individuals. The assay was immunoSEQ multiplex PCR, and TCRdb's table has in-frame clones only and misses some. The sample includes roughly 2.5 million clones, over 85% seen only once; the top ten take roughly 0.15%. Sequenced sample: naive CD4+ T cells sorted from blood. Subset: CD45RA+ positively selected. Receptor source: a man between 18 and 29 years old in good health.

The rearrangement joins TRBV2 to TRBJ1-5; no clear D gene. The germline V gene encodes CDR1 SNHLY and CDR2 FYNNEI. CDR3 length: 14 residues. Trimming shortened V by 3 bases and J by 5 bases, and 11 bases separated the two germline ends. The chain's CDR3 is CASSDVGSYQPQHF. The CDR3 nucleotides are TGTGCCAGCAGTGATGTAGGCAGTTATCAGCCCCAGCATTTT.

This clone appeared once. The rearrangement joins TRBV19 to TRBJ2-3, with D uncertain. V was clipped by 1 base and J by 3 bases, with 14 bases between them. This CDR3 comprises 16 residues. In germline, CDR1 is LNHDA, CDR2 SQIVND (reference sequence). The CDR3, as DNA: TGTGCCAGTAGTATAGCCGGCCCAGGTGTGACAGATACGCAGTATTTT. Its protein is CASSIAGPGVTDTQYF.

Concerning this clone itself: This sample includes further DNA sequences coding for the same CDR3. V gene TRBV18 combines with J gene TRBJ1-1; D not certain. This CDR3 contains 13 residues. Germline CDR1 is KGHSH and CDR2 is LQKENI. V was cut by 0 bases and J by 4 bases, with 6 bases left in between. The CDR3 loop is CASSPPNPTEAFF. The CDR3, as DNA: TGTGCCAGCTCACCACCTAATCCCACTGAAGCTTTCTTT.

The table lists this clone with a few counts. This chain joins TRBV30 and TRBJ1-1, with TRBD1 matching 9 bases. With 5 bases clipped from V and 4 bases from J, the junction kept 5 bases outside the gene matches. The CDR3 runs 13 residues. Germline V gene data show CDR1 as GTSNPN and CDR2 as SVGIG (reference sequence). As DNA, the CDR3 is TGTGCCTGGGGGGACAGGGTGAGCACTGAAGCTTTCTTT. It specifies CAWGDRVSTEAFF.

V gene TRBV27 combines with J gene TRBJ2-2, with D perhaps matching TRBD1 (5 bases). Trimming took off 7 bases at V and 1 base at J, with 13 bases between the two ends. The CDR3 is made up of 15 amino acids. Germline assignment: CDR1 MNHEY and CDR2 SMNVEV (reference sequence). The CDR3 loop is CASTHRTGNTGELFF. The CDR3 DNA is TGTGCCAGCACCCACCGAACAGGGAACACCGGGGAGCTGTTTTTT.

The V call is TRBV6-5, the J call TRBJ1-5; perhaps TRBD1 as D (5 bases). In germline, CDR1 is MNHEY, CDR2 SVGAGI. CDR3 length equals 15 residues. The CDR3 here is CSRKGDGYSNQPQHF. The CDR3 coding sequence is TGTTCTCGAAAAGGGGACGGATATAGCAATCAGCCCCAGCATTTT.

This clone was observed a few times. This specimen includes other DNA sequences encoding the same CDR3. The chain joins TRBV29-1 to TRBJ1-1, with D perhaps matching TRBD1 (5 bases). CDR1 SQVTM and CDR2 ANQGSEA come from the germline V gene. This CDR3 spans 12 amino acids. The ends were cut back, 5 bases at V and 1 base at J, with 8 bases in the middle. CDR3 sequence (DNA): TGCAGCGTTATAAGGGGGAACACTGAAGCTTTCTTT. Translated, it gives CSVIRGNTEAFF.

This rearrangement joins TRBV6-5 to TRBJ1-6, with 8 bases lining up with TRBD1. This CDR3 is 14 amino acids long. Trimming cost V 6 bases and J 8 bases; bases outside gene matches: 6. Per germline, CDR1 MNHEY and CDR2 SVGAGI. DNA of the CDR3: TGTGCCAGCAGCCCGGGACAGGCCCATTCACCCCTCCACTTT. This gives the protein CASSPGQAHSPLHF.

The genes are TRBV6-6 and TRBJ1-2, with D tentatively TRBD1 (6 bases). The CDR3 spans 12 residues. Germline CDR1 is MNHNY and CDR2 is SVGAGI (reference sequence). The ends were cut back, 5 bases at V and 8 bases at J, with 12 bases in the middle. Here the CDR3 reads CASSIGGGGYTF. The CDR3, as DNA: TGTGCCAGCAGTATAGGGGGAGGGGGCTACACCTTC.

This clone was detected once. The chain uses TRBV11-2 and TRBJ2-7, with 8 bases identical to TRBD1. The CDR3 length is 14 residues. From germline, CDR1 is SGHAT and CDR2 FQNNGV. After removal of 6 bases from V and 4 bases from J, the junction contained 8 bases not matched to a gene. The CDR3 DNA reads as TGTGCCAGCAGATCCCCTCGACAGGGGTACGAGCAGTACTTC. Encoded protein: CASRSPRQGYEQYF.

The chain has TRBV27 and TRBJ2-5; D might be TRBD1 (5 bases). Germline lookup yields CDR1 MNHEY and CDR2 SMNVEV (reference sequence). V was clipped by 6 bases and J by 2 bases, with 16 bases between them. The CDR3 loop spans 15 amino acids. The CDR3 region has the DNA TGTGCCAGCAGAGTAGGGTCGGACAAACAAGAGACCCAGTACTTC. It codes for CASRVGSDKQETQYF.

This chain joins TRBV7-2 and TRBJ1-5; maybe TRBD1 (6 bases). V was trimmed by 4 bases and J by 7 bases, leaving 11 bases between them. The CDR3 is made up of 13 amino acids. Germline assignment: CDR1 SGHTA and CDR2 FQGNSA. CDR3 nucleotides: TGTGCCAGCAGCTCCCAGGGGTCGCAGCCCCAGCATTTT. Residues: CASSSQGSQPQHF.

This chain joins TRBV7-2 and TRBJ1-1; D unresolved. This CDR3 comprises 13 residues. Germline assignment: CDR1 SGHTA and CDR2 FQGNSA. The V end was cut by 5 bases, the J end by 3 bases, with 10 bases between. CDR3 residues: CASSLTGDTEAFF. The CDR3 DNA is TGTGCCAGCAGCCTCACCGGGGACACTGAAGCTTTCTTT.

The chain employs TRBV5-4 and TRBJ2-7; D may be TRBD1 (5 bases). The CDR3 is 14 amino acids. With 1 base removed from V and 6 bases from J, the gap between germline ends came to 14 bases. The germline V gene has CDR1 SGHNT and CDR2 YYREEE (reference sequence). In DNA form, the CDR3 reads TGTGCCAGCAGCTTGAGGCAGGGAACCTCCGAGCAGTACTTC. It translates to CASSLRQGTSEQYF.

This clone appeared once. The chain links TRBV6-5 to TRBJ2-4; D is undetermined. CDR1 and CDR2 from the germline V gene are MNHEY and SVGAGI. V gave up 7 bases and J gave up 5 bases, with 6 bases separating them. This CDR3 is built from 11 residues. CDR3 amino acids: CASTRENIQYF. Written as DNA, the CDR3 is TGTGCCAGCACGAGAGAAAACATTCAGTACTTC.

The chain employs TRBV6-1 and TRBJ1-2; possible D gene TRBD1, 5 bases. There are 15 residues in the CDR3. Germline assignment: CDR1 MNHNS and CDR2 SASEGT. V was pared by 5 bases and J by 3 bases, with 16 bases between. The CDR3 DNA reads as TGTGCCAGCAGTCAAAGGGGTATTTTACACTATGGCTACACCTTC. Amino acids: CASSQRGILHYGYTF.

V and J are TRBV5-4 and TRBJ2-3; D might be TRBD2 (6 bases). The CDR3 has 16 residues. Per germline, CDR1 SGHNT and CDR2 YYREEE (reference sequence). Trimming cost V 2 bases and J 2 bases, with 15 bases left between them. The CDR3 bases are TGTGCCAGCAGCTTAGGTGGCGGGGACCCCACAGATACGCAGTATTTT. Translation gives CASSLGGGDPTDTQYF.

The rearrangement uses TRBV10-3 and TRBJ2-3; 11 bases are a match to TRBD2. This CDR3 is built from 15 residues. The germline V gene encodes CDR1 ENHRY and CDR2 SYGVKD. V lost 6 bases to trimming and J lost 6 bases; unmatched junction nucleotides: 8. CDR3 in amino acids: CAISPTSGDRDTQYF. The CDR3 DNA is TGTGCCATCAGCCCGACTAGCGGGGATAGGGATACGCAGTATTTT.

As regards this clone: At one end, the junction sequence differs from germline, possibly due to a read error. This chain joins TRBV30 and TRBJ2-7, with 7 bases identical to TRBD1. Germline V gene lookup returns CDR1 GTSNPN and CDR2 SVGIG (reference sequence). The length of the CDR3 is 13 residues. The CDR3 loop reads CAWSPTGAHEQYF. CDR3 sequence (DNA): TGTGCTTGGAGTCCCACAGGGGCCCACGAGCAGTACTTC.